This T cell receptor (beta chain) was sequenced for a study of regulatory T cells in long-lasting Graves disease. Researchers made TCR beta libraries by using iRepertoire HTBI primers and running Arm-PCR on CDR3 regions. MiXCR, run by TCRdb on the multiplex PCR reads, gives a single entry per CDR3 protein. Here the sample spans fewer than 350,000 distinct CDR3 sequences, more than 15% being singletons. Time point indicated: newly diagnosed GD, antithyroid drugs for less than 3 months. PBMCs provided the RNA from which the TCR library was made. CDR3 size: 15 residues. Looked up from germline, CDR1 is SNHLY and CDR2 is FYNNEI. Points on this clonotype: Being one base from a much bigger clone, this may be a read error.

The clonotype was recovered from a female donor with Graves disease. Sequencing was performed on peripheral blood mononuclear cells (PBMCs), taken at new diagnosis, from a patient treated with antithyroid drugs. The J gene is TRBJ2-1, the V gene TRBV2; the match to TRBD2 covers 13 bases. Here the CDR3 reads CTSSQGTSGTHEQFF. For the CDR3, the DNA is TGTACCAGCAGCCAAGGGACTAGCGGGACCCATGAGCAGTTCTTC.